Below are 8 T cell receptor beta chains sequenced from a single sample in a study of T cell responses to AZD1222 COVID-19 vaccine. Only in-frame clones appear in the TCRdb table, and some are missing; sequencing was by immunoSEQ multiplex PCR. This sample has roughly 60,000 clones, with over 60% found just once. The sequences come from peripheral blood, collected 28 days after the second AZD1222 dose. These receptor sequences come from an adult who received the AZD1222 COVID-19 vaccine.

J is TRBJ1-2 and V is TRBV6-2 or TRBV6-3; TRBD1 is a possible D gene (6 bases). The germline gives CDR1 MNHEY, CDR2 SVGEGT. The CDR3 is 12 amino acids. V was cut by 4 bases and J by 3 bases, with 6 bases left in between. The CDR3 reads CASSWTDYGYTF. The DNA for the CDR3 is TGTGCCAGCAGTTGGACAGACTATGGCTACACCTTC.

The CDR3 DNA is TGTGCCAGTCGGGGACAGGGGTACGACGAGCAGTACTTC. The encoded protein is CASRGQGYDEQYF. V is TRBV6-5 and J is TRBJ2-7; 10 positions agree with TRBD1. The V segment lost 9 bases and the J segment 5 bases; nucleotides outside the gene matches: 7. The length of the CDR3 is 13 residues. CDR1 and CDR2 from the germline V gene are MNHEY and SVGAGI.

This clone was found once. The V and J genes are TRBV7-3 and TRBJ1-6; 7 bases are shared with TRBD1. Germline assignment: CDR1 SGHTA and CDR2 FQGTGA. CDR3 length: 15 amino acids. The V gene end was trimmed by 2 bases and the J gene end by 5 bases; junction bases not matched to a gene: 3. The DNA of the CDR3 is TGTGCCAGCAGCTTAGCGGGACAGAATAATTCACCCCTCCACTTT. It is translated as CASSLAGQNNSPLHF.

The chain recombines TRBV9 with TRBJ2-5, with 7 bases fitting TRBD2. The germline V gene encodes CDR1 SGDLS and CDR2 YYNGEE. J lost 1 base, V lost 0 bases, and 6 bases had no gene match. The CDR3 spans 16 residues. In DNA form, the CDR3 reads TGTGCCAGCAGCGTAGGGGCTAGCGGCCTCCAAGAGACCCAGTACTTC. This gives the protein CASSVGASGLQETQYF.

Relative to its sample, this clone is medium-sized (0.01 to 0.1%). CDR3: CASSRNTGNYGYTF. The DNA of the CDR3 is TGTGCCAGCAGCCGAAATACAGGGAACTATGGCTACACCTTC. The chain links TRBV3-1 (or the pseudogene TRBV3-2) to TRBJ1-2; a weak D match, TRBD1 (6 bases). Per germline, CDR1 LGHDT and CDR2 YNNKEL (reference sequence). This CDR3 is built from 14 residues. V lost 4 bases and J lost 2, with 11 bases in between.

This clone was detected only a few times. The rearrangement links TRBV6-5 to TRBJ1-1; D is uncertain. The V gene lost 0 bases and the J gene lost 0 bases, with 8 bases spanning the gap. Germline V gives CDR1 MNHEY, CDR2 SVGAGI. The CDR3 consists of 15 residues. The CDR3 DNA is TGTGCCAGCAGTTACTCGGCCAACATGAACACTGAAGCTTTCTTT. It codes for CASSYSANMNTEAFF.

V and J are TRBV19 and TRBJ1-1, with D possibly matching TRBD1 (6 bases). With 8 bases removed from V and 2 bases from J, the gap between germline ends came to 12 bases. This CDR3 has 13 residues. From germline, CDR1 is LNHDA and CDR2 SQIVND (reference sequence). The CDR3 nucleotides read TGTGCCAGTGATACAGGGACAAACACTGAAGCTTTCTTT. Protein sequence: CASDTGTNTEAFF.

The V gene is TRBV11-3, the J gene TRBJ2-5, with TRBD1 matching over 8 bases. Looked up from germline, CDR1 is SGHNT and CDR2 is YENEEA. With V trimmed by 4 bases and J by 5 bases, 18 bases remained unmatched. The CDR3 is 18 amino acids. CDR3 DNA sequence: TGTGCCAGCAGCTCAAGGTCCAACCGACAGGGGCCCCCGGAGACCCAGTACTTC. Amino acid sequence: CASSSRSNRQGPPETQYF.